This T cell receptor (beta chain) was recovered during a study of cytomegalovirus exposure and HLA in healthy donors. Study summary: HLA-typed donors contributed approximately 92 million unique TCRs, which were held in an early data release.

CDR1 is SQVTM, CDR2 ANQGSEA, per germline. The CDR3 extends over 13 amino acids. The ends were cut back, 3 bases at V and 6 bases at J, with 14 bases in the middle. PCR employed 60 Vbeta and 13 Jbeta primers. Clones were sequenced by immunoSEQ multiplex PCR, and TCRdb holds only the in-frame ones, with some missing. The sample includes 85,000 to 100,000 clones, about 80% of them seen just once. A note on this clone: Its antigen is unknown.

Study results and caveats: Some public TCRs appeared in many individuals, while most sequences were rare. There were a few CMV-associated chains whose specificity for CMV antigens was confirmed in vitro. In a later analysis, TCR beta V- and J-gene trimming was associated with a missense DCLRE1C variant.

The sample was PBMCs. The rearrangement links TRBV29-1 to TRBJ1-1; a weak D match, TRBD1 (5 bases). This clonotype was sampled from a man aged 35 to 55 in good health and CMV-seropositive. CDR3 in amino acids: CSVDSGAWSEAFF. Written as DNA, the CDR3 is TGCAGCGTTGATAGCGGGGCATGGTCTGAAGCTTTCTTT.